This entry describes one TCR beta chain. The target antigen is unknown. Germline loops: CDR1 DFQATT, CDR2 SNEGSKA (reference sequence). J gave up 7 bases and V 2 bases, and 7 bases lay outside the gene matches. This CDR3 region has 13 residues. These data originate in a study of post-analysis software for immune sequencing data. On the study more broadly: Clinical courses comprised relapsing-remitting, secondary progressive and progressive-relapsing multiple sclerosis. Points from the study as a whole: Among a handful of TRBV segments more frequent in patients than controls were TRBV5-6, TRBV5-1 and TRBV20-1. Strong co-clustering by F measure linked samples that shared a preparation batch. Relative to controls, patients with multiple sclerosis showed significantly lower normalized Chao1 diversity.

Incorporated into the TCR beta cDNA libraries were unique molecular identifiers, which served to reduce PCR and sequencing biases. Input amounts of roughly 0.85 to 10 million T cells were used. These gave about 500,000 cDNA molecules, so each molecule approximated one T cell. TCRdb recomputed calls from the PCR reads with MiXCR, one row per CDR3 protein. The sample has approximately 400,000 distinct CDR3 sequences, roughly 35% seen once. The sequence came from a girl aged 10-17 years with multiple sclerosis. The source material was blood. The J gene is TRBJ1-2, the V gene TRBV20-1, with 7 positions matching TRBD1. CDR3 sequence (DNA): TGCAGTGCTAGACTAAGGGGGCTCGGTGGCTACACCTTC. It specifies CSARLRGLGGYTF.